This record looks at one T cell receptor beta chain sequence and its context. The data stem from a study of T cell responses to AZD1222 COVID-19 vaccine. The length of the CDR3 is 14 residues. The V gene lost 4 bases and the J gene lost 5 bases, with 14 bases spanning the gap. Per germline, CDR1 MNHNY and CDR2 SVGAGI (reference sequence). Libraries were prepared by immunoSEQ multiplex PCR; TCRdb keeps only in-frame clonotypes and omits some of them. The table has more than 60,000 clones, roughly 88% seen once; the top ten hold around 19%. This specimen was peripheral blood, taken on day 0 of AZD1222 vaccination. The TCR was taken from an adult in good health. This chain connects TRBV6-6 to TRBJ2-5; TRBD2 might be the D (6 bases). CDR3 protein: CASSFGGRVETQYF. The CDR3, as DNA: TGTGCCAGCAGTTTCGGGGGAAGGGTTGAGACCCAGTACTTC.